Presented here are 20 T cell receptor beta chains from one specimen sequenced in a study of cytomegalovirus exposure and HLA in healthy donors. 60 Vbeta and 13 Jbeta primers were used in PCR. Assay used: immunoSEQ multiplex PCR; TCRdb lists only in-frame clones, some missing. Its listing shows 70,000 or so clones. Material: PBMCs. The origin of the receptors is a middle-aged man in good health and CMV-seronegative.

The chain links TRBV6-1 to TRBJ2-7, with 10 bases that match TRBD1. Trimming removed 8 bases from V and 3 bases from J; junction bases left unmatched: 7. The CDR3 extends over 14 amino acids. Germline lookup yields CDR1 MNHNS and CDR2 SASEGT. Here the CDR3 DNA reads TGTGCCAGCCGCCGGGACAGGGGACTCTACGAGCAGTACTTC. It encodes CASRRDRGLYEQYF.

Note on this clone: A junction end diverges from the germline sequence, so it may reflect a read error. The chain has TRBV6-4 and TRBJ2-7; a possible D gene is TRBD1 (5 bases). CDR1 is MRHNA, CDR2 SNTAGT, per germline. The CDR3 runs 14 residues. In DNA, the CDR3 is TGTGCCAGCAGTGCGGCAGGGTTCTCCGACGAGCAGTACTTC. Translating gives CASSAAGFSDEQYF.

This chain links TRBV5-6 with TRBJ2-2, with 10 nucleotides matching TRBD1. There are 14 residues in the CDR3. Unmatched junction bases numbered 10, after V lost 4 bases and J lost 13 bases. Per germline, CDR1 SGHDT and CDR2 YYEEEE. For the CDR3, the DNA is TGTGCCAGCAGCGACACCGGACAGGGGGAGGTGCTGTTTTTT. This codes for CASSDTGQGEVLFF. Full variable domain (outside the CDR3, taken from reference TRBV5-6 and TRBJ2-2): DAGVTQSPTHLIKTRGQQVTLRCSPKSGHDTVSWYQQALGQGPQFIFQYYEEEERQRGNFPDRFSGHQFPNYSSELNVNALLLGDSALYLCASSDTGQGEVLFFGEGSRLTVL.

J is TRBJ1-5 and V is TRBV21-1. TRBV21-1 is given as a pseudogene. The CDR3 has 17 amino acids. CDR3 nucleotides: TGTGCCAGCATCTCCCAAGGGGGGGATACCAAGCATCAGCCCCAGCATTTT. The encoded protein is CASISQGGDTKHQPQHF.

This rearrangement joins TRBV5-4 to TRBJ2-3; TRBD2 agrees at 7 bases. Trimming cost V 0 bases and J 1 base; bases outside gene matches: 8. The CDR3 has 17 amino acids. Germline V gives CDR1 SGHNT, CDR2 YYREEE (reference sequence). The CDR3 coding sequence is TGTGCCAGCAGCTTGGCTCGCGGGGGATCAGGCACAGATACGCAGTATTTT. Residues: CASSLARGGSGTDTQYF.

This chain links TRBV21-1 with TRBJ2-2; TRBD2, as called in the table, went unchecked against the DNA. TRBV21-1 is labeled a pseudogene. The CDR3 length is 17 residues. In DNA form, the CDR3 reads TGTGCCAGCCTTGGTCCGCGTAGGGCGGGGAACACCGGGGAGCTGTTTTTT. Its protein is CASLGPRRAGNTGELFF.

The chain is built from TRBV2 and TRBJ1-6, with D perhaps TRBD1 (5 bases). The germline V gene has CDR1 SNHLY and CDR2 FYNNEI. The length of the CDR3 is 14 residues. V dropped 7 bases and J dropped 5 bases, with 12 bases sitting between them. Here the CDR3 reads CASNRGLDNSPLHF. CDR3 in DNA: TGTGCCAGCAATAGGGGCCTTGATAATTCACCCCTCCACTTT. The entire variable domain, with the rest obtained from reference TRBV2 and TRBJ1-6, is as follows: EPEVTQTPSHQVTQMGQEVILRCVPISNHLYFYWYRQILGQKVEFLVSFYNNEISEKSEIFDDQFSVERPDGSNFTLKIRSTKLEDSAMYFCASNRGLDNSPLHFGNGTRLTVT.

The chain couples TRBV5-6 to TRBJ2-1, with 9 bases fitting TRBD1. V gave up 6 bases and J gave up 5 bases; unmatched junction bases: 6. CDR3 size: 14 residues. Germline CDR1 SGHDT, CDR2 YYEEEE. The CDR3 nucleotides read TGTGCCAGCACCGCGACAGGGGGTGACAATGAGCAGTTCTTC. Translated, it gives CASTATGGDNEQFF.

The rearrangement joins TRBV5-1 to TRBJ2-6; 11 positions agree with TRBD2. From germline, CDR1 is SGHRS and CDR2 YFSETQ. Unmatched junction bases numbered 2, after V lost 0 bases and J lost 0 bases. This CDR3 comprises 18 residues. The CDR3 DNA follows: TGCGCCAGCAGCTTGGGAACTAGCGGGAGCTCTGGGGCCAACGTCCTGACTTTC. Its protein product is CASSLGTSGSSGANVLTF.

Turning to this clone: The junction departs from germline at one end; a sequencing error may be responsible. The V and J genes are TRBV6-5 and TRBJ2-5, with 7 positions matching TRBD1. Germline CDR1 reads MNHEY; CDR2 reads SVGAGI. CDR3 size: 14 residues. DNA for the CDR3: TGTGCCAGCAGTCATGAGGGACAGCAAGAGGCCCAGTACTTC. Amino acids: CASSHEGQQEAQYF.

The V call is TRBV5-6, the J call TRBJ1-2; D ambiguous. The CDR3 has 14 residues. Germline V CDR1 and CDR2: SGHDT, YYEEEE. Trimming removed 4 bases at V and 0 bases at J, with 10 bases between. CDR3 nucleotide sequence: TGTGCCAGCAGCCCTTTGTCGGCTAACTATGGCTACACCTTC. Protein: CASSPLSANYGYTF.

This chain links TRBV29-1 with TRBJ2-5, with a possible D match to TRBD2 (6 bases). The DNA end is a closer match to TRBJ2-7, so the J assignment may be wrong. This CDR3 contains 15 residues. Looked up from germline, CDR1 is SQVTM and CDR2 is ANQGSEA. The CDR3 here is CSVEGTSEKAYEQYF. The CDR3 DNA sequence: TGCAGCGTGGAGGGGACCTCAGAAAAAGCCTACGAGCAGTACTTC.

The CDR3 protein is CASSERGGVSYEQYF. The CDR3 nucleotides are TGTGCCAGCAGTGAAAGGGGCGGGGTGTCCTACGAGCAGTACTTC. V is TRBV6-1 and J is TRBJ2-7; D may be TRBD2 (6 bases). From germline, CDR1 is MNHNS and CDR2 SASEGT. The CDR3 length is 15 residues. V lost 2 bases to trimming and J lost 1 base, with 12 bases between them.

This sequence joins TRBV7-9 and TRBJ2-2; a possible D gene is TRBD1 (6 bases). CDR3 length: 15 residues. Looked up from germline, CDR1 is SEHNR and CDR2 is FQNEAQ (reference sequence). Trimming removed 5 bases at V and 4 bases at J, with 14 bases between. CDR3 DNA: TGTGCCAGCAGCGATGGACAGCGCACCACCGGGGAGCTGTTTTTT. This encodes CASSDGQRTTGELFF.

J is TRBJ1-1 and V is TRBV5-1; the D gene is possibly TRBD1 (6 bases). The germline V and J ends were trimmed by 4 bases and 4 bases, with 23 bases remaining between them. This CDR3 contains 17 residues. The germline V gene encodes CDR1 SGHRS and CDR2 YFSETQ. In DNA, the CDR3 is TGCGCCAGCAGCCCGTCCCGGGACACCTTTTCGGGCACTGAAGCTTTCTTT. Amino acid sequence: CASSPSRDTFSGTEAFF.

The CDR3 region is CASSQERGGSYEQYF. DNA of the CDR3: TGTGCCAGCAGCCAAGAGCGGGGGGGCTCCTACGAGCAGTACTTC. The V call is TRBV4-2, the J call TRBJ2-7, with 9 positions matching TRBD2. The CDR3 contains 15 residues. Germline CDR1 LGHNA, CDR2 YNFKEQ. The trim removed 0 bases at V and 0 bases at J, leaving 0 bases unmatched.

CDR3 sequence reads: CATEALSYNEQFF. For the CDR3, the DNA is TGTGCCACCGAAGCTCTCTCCTACAATGAGCAGTTCTTC. The chain links TRBV15 to TRBJ2-1; D is unclear. This CDR3 comprises 13 residues. CDR1 and CDR2 from the germline V gene are LNHNV and YYDKDF (reference sequence). The V and J ends lost 8 bases and 0 bases respectively, with 8 bases between them.

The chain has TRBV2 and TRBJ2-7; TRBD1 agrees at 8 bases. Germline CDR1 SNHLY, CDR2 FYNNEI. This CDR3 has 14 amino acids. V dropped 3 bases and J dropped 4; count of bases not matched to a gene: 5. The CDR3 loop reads CASSENRGVYEQYF. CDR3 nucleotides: TGTGCCAGCAGTGAGAACAGGGGGGTTTACGAGCAGTACTTC.

CDR3 in amino acids: CASSLDLAGTDTQYF. As DNA, the CDR3 is TGCGCCAGCAGCTTGGATCTAGCGGGCACAGATACGCAGTATTTT. The chain recombines TRBV5-1 with TRBJ2-3, with 7 positions matching TRBD2. Trimming took 0 bases from V and 1 from J; bases not matched to a gene: 2. The CDR3 is 15 amino acids. In germline, CDR1 is SGHRS, CDR2 YFSETQ.

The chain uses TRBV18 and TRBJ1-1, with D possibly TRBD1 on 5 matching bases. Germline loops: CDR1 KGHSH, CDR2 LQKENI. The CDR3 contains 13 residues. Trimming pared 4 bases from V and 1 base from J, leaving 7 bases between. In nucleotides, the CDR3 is TGTGCCAGCTCACAGGGGTCGAACACTGAAGCTTTCTTT. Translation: CASSQGSNTEAFF.